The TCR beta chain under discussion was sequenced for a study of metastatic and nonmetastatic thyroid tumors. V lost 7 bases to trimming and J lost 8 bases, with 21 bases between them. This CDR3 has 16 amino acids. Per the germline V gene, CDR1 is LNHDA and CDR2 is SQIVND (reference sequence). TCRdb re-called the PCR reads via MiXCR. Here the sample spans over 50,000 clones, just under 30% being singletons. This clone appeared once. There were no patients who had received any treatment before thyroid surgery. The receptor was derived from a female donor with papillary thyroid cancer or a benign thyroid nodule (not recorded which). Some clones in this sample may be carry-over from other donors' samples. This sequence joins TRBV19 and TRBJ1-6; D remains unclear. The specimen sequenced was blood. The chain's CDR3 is CASTSREAGGHSPLHF. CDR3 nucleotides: TGTGCCAGTACCTCCCGAGAGGCAGGCGGACATTCACCCCTCCACTTT.